Included here is one TCR beta chain sequence, with context. What it binds is unknown. The sample is drawn from a study of shared clonotypes between healthy human individuals. Overall study context: The cohort had two women and a few men, ages 18 to 49. Study results and limitations: Sampling was confined to blood; repertoires within tissues likely differ.

Extraction of genomic DNA in unsorted samples used approximately 96 million PBMCs. Looked up from germline, CDR1 is ENHRY and CDR2 is SYGVKD. The CDR3 runs 17 residues. V lost 4 bases, J lost 2 bases, and 6 bases stayed unmatched. Over several immunoSEQ plates, each subset's genomic DNA was distributed in even portions. Sequencing was performed with immunoSEQ multiplex PCR; in TCRdb, only in-frame clones are kept and a portion is missing. This sample yields roughly 490,000 clones, of which 60% to 85% are seen a single time; roughly 13% belongs to the top ten. This TCR was sampled from a woman aged 40-49 years in good health. Some clones in this sample may be carry-over from other donors' samples. Material for sequencing was PBMCs. The V call is TRBV10-3, the J call TRBJ2-5; 14 bases agree with TRBD2. The CDR3 DNA sequence: TGTGCCATCAGTGCGACTAGCGGGAGGGCCTTACAAGAGACCCAGTACTTC. It translates to CAISATSGRALQETQYF.